Ten or more counts support the clone carrying this T cell receptor beta chain. As yet, its antigen is unknown. Sequencing ends 3 residues short of the CDR3 end; the germline J gene provides the rest. Donors gave about 5 to 8.5 ml heparinized peripheral whole blood. The CDR3 loop spans 16 amino acids. Germline V gene sequence: CDR1 SQVTM, CDR2 ANQGSEA. Trimming cost V 0 bases and J 4 bases; bases outside gene matches: 10. This sample stems from a study of T cell clonality in common variable immunodeficiency. The table came from immunoSEQ multiplex PCR; TCRdb's copy has only in-frame clones and leaves some out. Listed for the sample are roughly 51,000 clones, none seen a single time. Study-level results: Compared with healthy controls, CVID subjects showed increased TCRbeta clonality, mostly in about a third.

This receptor was obtained from a person aged 18 to 70 in good health. This chain connects TRBV29-1 to TRBJ2-7; 9 bases agree with TRBD2. Input material: peripheral blood mononuclear cells. The CDR3 sequence is CSVEDRNSGSSYEQYF. Partial CDR3 DNA: TGCAGCGTTGAAGATAGGAATAGCGGGAGCTCGTACGAG.